The next 2 T cell receptor beta chains were all read from a single sample in a study of blood T cell repertoires in COVID-19. Sequenced by immunoSEQ multiplex PCR; TCRdb stores in-frame clones only, minus some. Of approximately 140,000 clones in the sample, 84% were seen once. Sequenced: PBMCs or T cells enriched from blood (not recorded which). The receptors come from a woman aged 45-65 years with acute COVID-19.

The chain is built from TRBV5-5 and TRBJ1-4, with TRBD1 matching over 7 bases. The CDR3 totals 14 residues. Trimming removed 6 bases from V and 8 bases from J; junction bases left unmatched: 10. The germline CDR1 and CDR2 sequences are SGHKS and YYEKEE (reference sequence). CDR3 nucleotide sequence: TGTGCCAGCAATAACAGGGGATGGGGGGAAAAACTGTTTTTT. This gives the protein CASNNRGWGEKLFF.

The chain has TRBV15 and TRBJ2-5; D gene unclear. The CDR3 loop spans 13 amino acids. With 1 base removed from V and 4 bases from J, the gap between germline ends came to 7 bases. Germline V lookup: CDR1 LNHNV, CDR2 YYDKDF (reference sequence). The CDR3, as DNA: TGTGCCACCAGCAGAGCCCCAGGAGAGACCCAGTACTTC. Amino acids: CATSRAPGETQYF.